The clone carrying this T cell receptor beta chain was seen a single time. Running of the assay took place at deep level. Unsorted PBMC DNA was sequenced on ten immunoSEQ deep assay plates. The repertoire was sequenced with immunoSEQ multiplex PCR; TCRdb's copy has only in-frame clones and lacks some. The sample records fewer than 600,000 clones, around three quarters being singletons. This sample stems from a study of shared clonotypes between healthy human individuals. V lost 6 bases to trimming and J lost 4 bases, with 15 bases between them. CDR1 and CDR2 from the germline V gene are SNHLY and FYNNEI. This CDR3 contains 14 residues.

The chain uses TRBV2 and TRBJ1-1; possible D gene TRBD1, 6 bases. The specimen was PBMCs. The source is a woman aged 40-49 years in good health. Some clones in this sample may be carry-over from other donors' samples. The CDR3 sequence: CASRKEQGSTEAFF. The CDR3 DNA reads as TGTGCCAGCAGAAAAGAACAGGGTAGCACTGAAGCTTTCTTT.